The T cell receptor beta chain under discussion was sequenced for a study of cytomegalovirus exposure and HLA in healthy donors. Some clones are missing from TCRdb's copy, which holds only in-frame ones; the method was immunoSEQ multiplex PCR. Seen here are 150,000 to 200,000 clones, 88% observed once, and the top ten hold approximately 3.1%. There are 15 residues in the CDR3. V was clipped by 11 bases and J by 1 base, with 19 bases between them. Germline loops: CDR1 MNHNS, CDR2 SASEGT. The material sequenced was PBMCs. This TCR came from a man younger than 35 in good health and CMV-seronegative. This chain connects TRBV6-1 to TRBJ2-3, with D maybe TRBD2 (7 bases). The CDR3 nucleotides are TGTGCCGGAAGGAGGGGGGGGACCGGCACAGATACGCAGTATTTT. Residues: CAGRRGGTGTDTQYF.